The 8 T cell receptor beta chains below all came from one sample that was sequenced in a study of siplizumab effects on memory and regulatory T cells. The repertoire was sequenced with immunoSEQ multiplex PCR; TCRdb's copy has only in-frame clones and lacks some. This sample has roughly 100,000 clones, with around 93% found just once. The sequencing input was CD4+ T cells sorted from blood. These receptors were obtained from a human donor in good health.

This clone has more than one count but fewer than ten. The chain uses TRBV29-1 and TRBJ1-1, with D hard to call. V lost 6 bases to trimming and J lost 1 base, with 9 bases between them. The CDR3 has 12 amino acids. The germline CDR1 and CDR2 sequences are SQVTM and ANQGSEA. The CDR3 spells CSVSPGNTEAFF. Written as DNA, the CDR3 is TGCAGCGTCTCCCCGGGGAACACTGAAGCTTTCTTT.

The chain carries TRBV19 and TRBJ2-3, with D possibly being TRBD1 (6 bases). V dropped 6 bases and J dropped 4 bases, with 14 bases sitting between them. CDR3 length: 14 residues. The V gene's germline CDR1 is LNHDA and CDR2 SQIVND (reference sequence). The CDR3, as DNA: TGTGCCAGTAGAGAGTACAGGGATGCAGATACGCAGTATTTT. Its translation: CASREYRDADTQYF.

This clone turned up a few times. The chain is built from TRBV9 and TRBJ2-3, with D uncertain. Germline V gene sequence: CDR1 SGDLS, CDR2 YYNGEE. The V and J ends lost 3 bases and 0 bases respectively, with 5 bases between them. The CDR3 is 13 amino acids. CDR3 DNA: TGTGCCAGCAGCGACGGGAGCACAGATACGCAGTATTTT. This translates into CASSDGSTDTQYF.

In its sample, this clone was seen once. This chain uses TRBV5-1 with TRBJ1-4; possible D gene TRBD1, 6 bases. This CDR3 comprises 15 residues. Germline CDR1 is SGHRS and CDR2 is YFSETQ. V gave up 4 bases and J gave up 3 bases, with 13 bases separating them. The CDR3, as DNA: TGCGCCAGCAGCAAGCAGGGGATGGCTAATGAAAAACTGTTTTTT. Its protein product is CASSKQGMANEKLFF.

V gene TRBV18 combines with J gene TRBJ2-7, with D possibly TRBD1 on 6 matching bases. Trimming cost V 3 bases and J 2 bases, with 17 bases left between them. Germline CDR1 is KGHSH and CDR2 is LQKENI. This CDR3 is 16 amino acids long. This chain's CDR3 is CASSPPDRPKTYEQYF. The CDR3 DNA follows: TGTGCCAGCTCACCCCCTGACAGGCCCAAAACCTACGAGCAGTACTTC.

V usage is TRBV5-1 and J usage is TRBJ2-1; TRBD2 aligns across 8 bases. The CDR3 has 13 residues. Germline trimming cut 5 bases from V and 6 bases from J; bases unmatched to any gene: 4. In germline, CDR1 is SGHRS, CDR2 YFSETQ. For the CDR3, the DNA is TGCGCCAGCAGGCTAGCGGGCGGCAATGAGCAGTTCTTC. It is translated as CASRLAGGNEQFF. Variable domain in full (rest from reference TRBV5-1 and TRBJ2-1): KAGVTQTPRYLIKTRGQQVTLSCSPISGHRSVSWYQQTPGQGLQFLFEYFSETQRNKGNFPGRFSGRQFSNSRSEMNVSTLELGDSALYLCASRLAGGNEQFFGPGTRLTVL.

This CDR3 reads CASSLVSYQPQHF. CDR3 coding DNA: TGTGCCAGCAGCTTGGTCAGCTATCAGCCCCAGCATTTT. J is TRBJ1-5 and V is TRBV5-5; D gene unclear. The CDR3 is 13 amino acids. The V end lost 0 bases, the J end lost 5 bases, and 6 bases lay between the germline ends. Germline CDR1 and CDR2: SGHKS and YYEKEE (reference sequence). The entire variable domain, with the rest obtained from reference TRBV5-5 and TRBJ1-5, is as follows: DAGVTQSPTHLIKTRGQQVTLRCSPISGHKSVSWYQQVLGQGPQFIFQYYEKEERGRGNFPDRFSARQFPNYSSELNVNALLLGDSALYLCASSLVSYQPQHFGDGTRLSIL.

The chain combines TRBV7-2 with TRBJ2-7; TRBD2 matches 8 bases. The CDR3 runs to 16 residues. Germline V gene data show CDR1 as SGHTA and CDR2 as FQGNSA. J lost 3 bases, V lost 0 bases, and 7 bases had no gene match. The CDR3 protein is CASSLASGRSRYEQYF. The DNA of the CDR3 is TGTGCCAGCAGCTTAGCGAGCGGGAGATCCCGCTACGAGCAGTACTTC. Full variable domain (outside the CDR3, taken from reference TRBV7-2 and TRBJ2-7): GAGVSQSPSNKVTEKGKDVELRCDPISGHTALYWYRQSLGQGLEFLIYFQGNSAPDKSGLPSDRFSAERTGGSVSTLTIQRTQQEDSAVYLCASSLASGRSRYEQYFGPGTRLTVT.